The subject of this entry is one TCR beta chain. As yet, its antigen is unknown. TCRdb keeps only in-frame clones here, not all; method: immunoSEQ multiplex PCR. The sample has about 390,000 clones, around nine tenths seen once. Germline V lookup: CDR1 SEHNR, CDR2 FQNEAQ (reference sequence). V gave up 5 bases and J gave up 16 bases, with 15 bases separating them. This CDR3 is built from 11 residues. The data were taken from a study of Ad26.COV2.S vaccination and SARS-CoV-2 variants. Whole-study context: Donor participated within the Ad26.COV2.S arm of the COV1001 trial. Study results and caveats: After vaccination, substantial breadth of spike-specific CD8+ and CD4+ responses was reported.

Sample treatment: roughly 19 received Ad26.COV2.S at low or high dose, single or two shots; about 5 received placebo; per-sample allocation not given. Specimens were obtained on day 63 following the first vaccine or placebo injection. Donor was an adult aged 18-55 years in Boston. This chain connects TRBV7-9 to TRBJ1-3; possible D gene TRBD1, 6 bases. The sequences come from peripheral blood, collected in a trial of Ad26.COV2.S vaccine versus placebo. This TCR came from a person between 18 and 60 years old who received the Ad26.COV2.S COVID-19 vaccine or a placebo. The CDR3 sequence is CASSPGGHLYF. CDR3 DNA: TGTGCCAGCAGCCCCGGGGGACACTTGTATTTT.